This T cell receptor beta chain emerged from a study of blood T cell repertoires in COVID-19. Overall study: Italy, Spain and the United States were the sources of the convalescent and acute COVID-19 samples. Sample material is recorded as cDNA or gDNA derived from T cells, B-cell-depleted T cells, or PBMCs.

Trimming left V 4 bases short and J 0 bases short, with 9 bases between. This CDR3 contains 15 residues. Per the germline V gene, CDR1 is MGHDK and CDR2 is SYGVNS. As handled by the study authors: From reference gene primer amplification, estimates of nucleated cell counts were derived. The data were produced by immunoSEQ multiplex PCR, yet TCRdb's version contains in-frame clones alone and is incomplete. V, J and clone size are those of that table, while D and trimming were read from the DNA. The data hold about 94,000 clones, with around 90% observed a single time. The sample consisted of peripheral blood. The V call is TRBV25-1, the J call TRBJ1-4; D unclear. The receptor was derived from a woman over 75 with acute or convalescent COVID-19. In nucleotides, the CDR3 is TGTGCCAGCAGTGTTCCAGGCCCAACTAATGAAAAACTGTTTTTT. This encodes CASSVPGPTNEKLFF.